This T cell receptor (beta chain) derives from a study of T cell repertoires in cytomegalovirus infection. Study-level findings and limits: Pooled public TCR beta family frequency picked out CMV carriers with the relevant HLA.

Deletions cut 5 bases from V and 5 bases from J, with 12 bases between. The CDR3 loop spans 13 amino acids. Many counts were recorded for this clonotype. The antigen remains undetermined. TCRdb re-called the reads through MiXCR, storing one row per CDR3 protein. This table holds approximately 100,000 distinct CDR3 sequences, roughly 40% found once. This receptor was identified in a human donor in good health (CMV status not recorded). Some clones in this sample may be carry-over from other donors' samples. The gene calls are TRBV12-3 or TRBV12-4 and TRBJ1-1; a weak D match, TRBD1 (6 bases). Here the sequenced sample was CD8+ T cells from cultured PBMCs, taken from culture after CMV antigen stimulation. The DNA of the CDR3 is TGTGCCAGCAGTCAGGGGTGGGGGACTGAAGCTTTCTTT. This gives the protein CASSQGWGTEAFF.